This T cell receptor (beta chain) originates from a study of healthy donors' naive CD4 and CD8 T cells. This clonotype came up a few times. What it recognizes is unknown. Notes on the study in general: Positive CDR3 charge linked to CD4+ cells, negative to CD8+ cells.

Trimming pared 4 bases from V and 2 bases from J, leaving 5 bases between. Germline V gene data show CDR1 as SQVTM and CDR2 as ANQGSEA. The CDR3 covers 11 residues. TCR libraries were built from around 0.45 ug of total RNA by linear amplification. TCRdb re-derived calls from the reads in MiXCR, one entry per CDR3 protein. The profile shows approximately 180,000 distinct CDR3 sequences, about 70% of them singletons. This sequence was found in a pool of human donors in good health; the sample pools cells from several healthy donors. The V and J genes are TRBV29-1 and TRBJ2-5, with unresolved D. What was sequenced was naive CD4+ and CD8+ T cells sorted from blood, pooled from several donors. The CDR3: CSVGPQETQYF. CDR3 in DNA: TGCAGCGTTGGACCGCAAGAGACCCAGTACTTC.